The 5 T cell receptor beta chains below were found in one sample sequenced in a study of blood T cells in healthy people across ages. A second roughly 6 to 11 cycle PCR used barcoded and J-beta primers. TCRdb used MiXCR to reprocess the 5' RACE reads, holding one entry per CDR3 protein. The table records roughly 2 million distinct CDR3 sequences, 49% of them present only once. Sequencing input: blood. These receptors were obtained from a woman in her forties in good health.

The V call is TRBV27, the J call TRBJ2-3; possible D gene TRBD1, 6 bases. From germline, CDR1 is MNHEY and CDR2 SMNVEV (reference sequence). V lost 4 bases, J lost 3 bases, and 20 bases lay in between. This CDR3 has 17 residues. CDR3 DNA: TGTGCCAGCAGTTCCTGGACGGGACAAATTTATACAGATACGCAGTATTTT. It yields the protein CASSSWTGQIYTDTQYF.

Notes on this clonotype: One end of the junction fails to match germline, which may point to a read error. The chain combines TRBV29-1 with TRBJ2-2; D is possibly TRBD2 (6 bases). The germline gives CDR1 SQVTM, CDR2 ANQGSEA. The CDR3 sequence is 13 residues long. CDR3 nucleotides: TGCAGCGTTGATCTCCGGGGGACCGGGGAGATGTTTTTT. Encoded protein: CSVDLRGTGEMFF.

The rearrangement uses TRBV5-1 and TRBJ1-2, with 7 bases identical to TRBD1. Losses at the gene ends were 1 base for V and 7 bases for J; bases not matched to a gene: 16. Looked up from germline, CDR1 is SGHRS and CDR2 is YFSETQ. This CDR3 comprises 17 residues. The CDR3 protein is CASSLSLGKTGEAGYTF. CDR3 coding DNA: TGCGCCAGCAGCTTGAGTCTCGGGAAAACAGGGGAAGCTGGCTACACCTTC.

The chain uses TRBV6-1 and TRBJ1-1, with D possibly being TRBD1 (5 bases). V gave up 6 bases and J gave up 4 bases, with 18 bases separating them. This CDR3 is 15 amino acids long. Germline V lookup: CDR1 MNHNS, CDR2 SASEGT. CDR3 sequence (DNA): TGTGCCAGCAGGGACCTATCTCGGGGCCCCACTGAAGCTTTCTTT. Amino acids: CASRDLSRGPTEAFF.

V is TRBV6-6 and J is TRBJ2-5; D not resolved. Germline V lookup: CDR1 MNHNY, CDR2 SVGAGI (reference sequence). The germline V and J ends were trimmed by 6 bases and 2 bases, with 16 bases remaining between them. There are 15 residues in the CDR3. Here the CDR3 DNA reads TGTGCCAGCAGAACAGACGGGTCCCTTCAAGAGACCCAGTACTTC. Amino acid sequence: CASRTDGSLQETQYF.